These 12 T cell receptor beta chains share one sample of origin, sequenced in a study of blood T cell repertoires in COVID-19. Data came from immunoSEQ multiplex PCR; TCRdb stores just in-frame clones and leaves some out. This sample has more than 95,000 clones, with roughly 80% found just once. The source material was peripheral blood. The receptors come from a man between 60 and 75 years old with acute or convalescent COVID-19.

J is TRBJ1-1 and V is TRBV12-3 or TRBV12-4, with a weak D call TRBD1 (5 bases). The CDR3 totals 13 residues. V shed 2 bases and J shed 11 bases, with 15 bases lying between them. DNA for the CDR3: TGTGCCAGCAGTTTAACCGGGGGGTTCTGGGCTTTCTTT. It is translated as CASSLTGGFWAFF.

V gene TRBV20-1 combines with J gene TRBJ2-1; perhaps TRBD2 as D (6 bases). V was pared by 3 bases and J by 0 bases, with 15 bases between. The CDR3 covers 16 residues. Germline loops: CDR1 DFQATT, CDR2 SNEGSKA (reference sequence). The CDR3: CSASGGDGSSYNEQFF. As DNA, the CDR3 is TGCAGTGCTAGTGGGGGAGACGGGAGCTCCTACAATGAGCAGTTCTTC.

The V call is TRBV6-2 or TRBV6-3, the J call TRBJ1-5, with D uncertain. The CDR3 totals 12 residues. The germline V and J ends were trimmed by 5 bases and 4 bases, with 6 bases remaining between them. Germline assignment: CDR1 MNHEY and CDR2 SVGEGT. In DNA, the CDR3 is TGTGCCAGCAGTCTCCTGAATCAGCCCCAGCATTTT. It yields the protein CASSLLNQPQHF.

This sequence joins TRBV5-8 and TRBJ1-1; TRBD1 matches at 10 bases. Germline V gene sequence: CDR1 SGHTS, CDR2 YDEGEE. This CDR3 is built from 16 residues. V lost 3 bases to trimming and J lost 0 bases; unmatched junction nucleotides: 5. CDR3 sequence reads: CASSSGTGVMNTEAFF. The CDR3 nucleotides are TGTGCCAGCAGCTCCGGGACAGGGGTCATGAACACTGAAGCTTTCTTT.

This clone occurred a few times. The J gene is TRBJ2-5, the V gene TRBV6-5; 12 bases match TRBD2. J gave up 2 bases and V 8 bases, and 0 bases lay outside the gene matches. Per the germline V gene, CDR1 is MNHEY and CDR2 is SVGAGI. The CDR3 contains 13 residues. This CDR3 reads CASGLAGQETQYF. The CDR3 DNA reads TGTGCCAGCGGACTAGCGGGACAAGAGACCCAGTACTTC.

The chain recombines TRBV3-1 (or the pseudogene TRBV3-2) with TRBJ2-2; D gene ambiguous. The V end lost 3 bases, the J end lost 4 bases, and 6 bases lay between the germline ends. This CDR3 region has 13 residues. Germline V CDR1 and CDR2: LGHDT, YNNKEL (reference sequence). CDR3 sequence reads: CASSQFLTGELFF. CDR3 DNA sequence: TGTGCCAGCAGCCAGTTTCTCACCGGGGAGCTGTTTTTT.

The CDR3 sequence is CASSLGVGTSASLSSYNEQFF. CDR3 DNA: TGCGCCAGCAGCTTGGGGGTGGGGACTAGCGCGTCTCTGAGCTCCTACAATGAGCAGTTCTTC. The J gene is TRBJ2-1, the V gene TRBV5-1; TRBD2 matches 10 bases. Unmatched junction bases numbered 15, after V lost 0 bases and J lost 0 bases. Per germline, CDR1 SGHRS and CDR2 YFSETQ. This CDR3 region has 21 residues.

The V call is TRBV15, the J call TRBJ1-1; 9 bases are shared with TRBD1. J lost 0 bases, V lost 8 bases, and 10 bases had no gene match. The CDR3 loop spans 16 amino acids. CDR1 LNHNV and CDR2 YYDKDF come from the germline V gene (reference sequence). DNA for the CDR3: TGTGCCACCGAGCGGGGACAGGGAGCCCTGAACACTGAAGCTTTCTTT. Amino acid sequence: CATERGQGALNTEAFF.

The chain recombines TRBV5-1 with TRBJ2-2; D is perhaps TRBD1 (6 bases). The length of the CDR3 is 15 residues. Between the trimmed V and J ends, which lost 1 base and 4 bases, there was a span of 11 bases. Germline assignment: CDR1 SGHRS and CDR2 YFSETQ. The CDR3: CASSLLQGSTGELFF. DNA of the CDR3: TGCGCCAGCAGCTTGCTACAGGGATCCACCGGGGAGCTGTTTTTT.

The chain couples TRBV18 to TRBJ1-5; the D gene is possibly TRBD1 (5 bases). CDR3 size: 14 residues. The germline V gene has CDR1 KGHSH and CDR2 LQKENI. V was shortened by 1 base and J by 5 bases, with 9 bases between the two germline ends. CDR3 nucleotides: TGTGCCAGCTCACCACGCGGGGGAGATCAGCCCCAGCATTTT. As protein: CASSPRGGDQPQHF.

The chain has TRBV2 and TRBJ2-7, with D possibly matching TRBD2 (7 bases). Germline V CDR1 and CDR2: SNHLY, FYNNEI. The CDR3 length is 14 residues. V lost 4 bases to trimming and J lost 4 bases, with 14 bases between them. The CDR3 reads CASSAGGARYEQYV. In DNA form, the CDR3 reads TGTGCCAGCAGTGCTGGGGGGGCAAGGTACGAGCAGTACGTC.

This clone came up once. V and J are TRBV18 and TRBJ1-1, with a weak D call TRBD1 (6 bases). CDR1 and CDR2 from the germline V gene are KGHSH and LQKENI. V lost 1 base and J lost 7, with 10 bases in between. The CDR3 runs to 13 residues. The CDR3 DNA follows: TGTGCCAGCTCACCACTTGGGGGCTTTGAAGCTTTCTTT. This translates into CASSPLGGFEAFF.